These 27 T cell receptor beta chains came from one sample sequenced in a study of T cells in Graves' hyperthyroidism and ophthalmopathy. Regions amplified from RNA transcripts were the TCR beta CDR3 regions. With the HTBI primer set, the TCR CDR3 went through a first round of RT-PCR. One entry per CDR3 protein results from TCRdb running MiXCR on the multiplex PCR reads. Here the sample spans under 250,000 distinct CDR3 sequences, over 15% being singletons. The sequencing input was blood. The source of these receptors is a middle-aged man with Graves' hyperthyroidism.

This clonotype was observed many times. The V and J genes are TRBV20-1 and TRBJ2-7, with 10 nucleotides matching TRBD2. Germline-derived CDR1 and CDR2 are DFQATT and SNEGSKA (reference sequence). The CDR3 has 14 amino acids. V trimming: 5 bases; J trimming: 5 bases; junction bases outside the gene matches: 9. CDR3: CSAPGLAGDHEQYF. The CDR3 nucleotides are TGCAGTGCTCCTGGGCTAGCGGGAGACCACGAGCAGTACTTC.

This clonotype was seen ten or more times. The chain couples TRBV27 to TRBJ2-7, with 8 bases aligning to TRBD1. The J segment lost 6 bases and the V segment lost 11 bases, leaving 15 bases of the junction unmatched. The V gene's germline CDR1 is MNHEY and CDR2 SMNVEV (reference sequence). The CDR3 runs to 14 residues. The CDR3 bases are TGTGCCGGAGGACTTGGACAGGGAGCTCTCGAGCAGTACTTC. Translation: CAGGLGQGALEQYF.

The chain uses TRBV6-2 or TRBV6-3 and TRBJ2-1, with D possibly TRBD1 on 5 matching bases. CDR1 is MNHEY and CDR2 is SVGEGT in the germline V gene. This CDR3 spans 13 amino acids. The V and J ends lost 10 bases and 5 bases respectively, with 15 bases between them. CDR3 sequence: CATSTGTNNEQFF. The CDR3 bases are TGTGCCACTTCAACAGGAACTAACAATGAGCAGTTCTTC.

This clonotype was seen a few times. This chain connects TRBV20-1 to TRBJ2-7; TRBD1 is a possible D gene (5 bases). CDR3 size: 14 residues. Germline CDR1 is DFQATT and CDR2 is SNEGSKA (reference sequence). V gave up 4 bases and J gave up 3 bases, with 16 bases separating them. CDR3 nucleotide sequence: TGCAGTGCTACATTCAGCAGGGCCAACTACGAGCAGTACTTC. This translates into CSATFSRANYEQYF.

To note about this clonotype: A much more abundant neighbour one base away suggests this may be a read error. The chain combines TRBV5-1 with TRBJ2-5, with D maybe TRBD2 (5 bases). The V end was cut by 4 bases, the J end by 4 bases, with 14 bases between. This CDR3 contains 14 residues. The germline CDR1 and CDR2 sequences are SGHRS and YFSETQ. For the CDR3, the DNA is TGCGCCAGCAGCCCGCGGGCTAGAGCAGAGACCCAGTACTTC. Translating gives CASSPRARAETQYF. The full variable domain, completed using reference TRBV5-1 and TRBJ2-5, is KAGVTQTPRYLIKTRGQQVTLSCSPISGHRSVSWYQQTPGQGLQFLFEYFSETQRNKGNFPGRFSGRQFSNSRSEMNVSTLELGDSALYLCASSPRARAETQYFGPGTRLLVL.

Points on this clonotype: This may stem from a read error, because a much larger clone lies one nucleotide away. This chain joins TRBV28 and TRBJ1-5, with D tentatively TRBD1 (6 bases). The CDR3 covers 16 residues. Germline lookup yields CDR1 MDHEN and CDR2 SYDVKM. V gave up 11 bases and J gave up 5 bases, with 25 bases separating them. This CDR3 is CAGINQGGGYYQPQHF. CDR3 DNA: TGTGCCGGCATCAACCAAGGGGGAGGGTATTATCAGCCCCAGCATTTT.

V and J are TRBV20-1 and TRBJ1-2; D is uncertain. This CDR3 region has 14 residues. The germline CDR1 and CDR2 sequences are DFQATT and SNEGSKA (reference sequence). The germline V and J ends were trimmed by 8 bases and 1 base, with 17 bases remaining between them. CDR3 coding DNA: TGCAGTACCGAGCCCCCCGGCGGTAACTATGGCTACACCTTC. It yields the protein CSTEPPGGNYGYTF.

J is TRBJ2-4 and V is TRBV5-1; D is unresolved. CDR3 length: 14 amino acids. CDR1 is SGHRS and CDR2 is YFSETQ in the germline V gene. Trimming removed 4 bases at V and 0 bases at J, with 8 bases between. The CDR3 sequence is CASSAAIAKNIQYF. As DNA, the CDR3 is TGCGCCAGCAGCGCCGCTATAGCCAAAAACATTCAGTACTTC. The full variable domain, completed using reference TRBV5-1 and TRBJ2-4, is KAGVTQTPRYLIKTRGQQVTLSCSPISGHRSVSWYQQTPGQGLQFLFEYFSETQRNKGNFPGRFSGRQFSNSRSEMNVSTLELGDSALYLCASSAAIAKNIQYFGAGTRLSVL.

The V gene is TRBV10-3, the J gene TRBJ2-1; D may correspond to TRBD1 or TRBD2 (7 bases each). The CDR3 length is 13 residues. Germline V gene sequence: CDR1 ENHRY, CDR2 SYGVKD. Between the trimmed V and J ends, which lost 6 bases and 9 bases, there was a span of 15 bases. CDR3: CAISQTGEGEQFF. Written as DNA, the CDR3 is TGTGCCATCAGCCAAACAGGGGAGGGTGAGCAGTTCTTC.

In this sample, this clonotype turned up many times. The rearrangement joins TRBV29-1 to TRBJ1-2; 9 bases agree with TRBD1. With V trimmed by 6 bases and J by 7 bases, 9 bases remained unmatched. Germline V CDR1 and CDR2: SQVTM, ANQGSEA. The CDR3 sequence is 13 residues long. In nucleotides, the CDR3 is TGCAGCGTCGCGGGGGACAGGGCCAGTGGCTACACCTTC. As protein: CSVAGDRASGYTF.

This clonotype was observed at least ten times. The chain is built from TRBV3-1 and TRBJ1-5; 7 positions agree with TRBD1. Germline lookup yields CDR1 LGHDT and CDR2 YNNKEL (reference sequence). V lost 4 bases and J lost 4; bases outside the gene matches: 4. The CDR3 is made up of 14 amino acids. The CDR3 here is CASSRGQANQPQHF. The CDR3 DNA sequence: TGTGCCAGCAGCCGTGGACAGGCAAATCAGCCCCAGCATTTT.

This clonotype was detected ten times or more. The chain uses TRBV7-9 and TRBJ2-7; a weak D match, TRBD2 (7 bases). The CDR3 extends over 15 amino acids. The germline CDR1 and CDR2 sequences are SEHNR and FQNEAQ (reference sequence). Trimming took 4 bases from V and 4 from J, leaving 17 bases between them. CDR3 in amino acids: CASSYWGREPYEQYF. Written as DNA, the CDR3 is TGTGCCAGCAGCTATTGGGGGCGGGAGCCTTACGAGCAGTACTTC.

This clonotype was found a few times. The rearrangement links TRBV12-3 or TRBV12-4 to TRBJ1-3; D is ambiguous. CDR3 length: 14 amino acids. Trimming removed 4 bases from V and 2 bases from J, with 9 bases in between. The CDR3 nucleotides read TGTGCCAGCAGTTATTCGGGTCCTGGAAACACCATATATTTT. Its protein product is CASSYSGPGNTIYF.

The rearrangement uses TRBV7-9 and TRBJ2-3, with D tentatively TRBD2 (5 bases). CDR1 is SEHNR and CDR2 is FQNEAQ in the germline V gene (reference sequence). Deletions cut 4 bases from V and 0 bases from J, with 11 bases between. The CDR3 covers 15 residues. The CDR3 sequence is CASSSLRASTDTQYF. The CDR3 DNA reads TGTGCCAGCAGCTCGTTGCGGGCTAGCACAGATACGCAGTATTTT.

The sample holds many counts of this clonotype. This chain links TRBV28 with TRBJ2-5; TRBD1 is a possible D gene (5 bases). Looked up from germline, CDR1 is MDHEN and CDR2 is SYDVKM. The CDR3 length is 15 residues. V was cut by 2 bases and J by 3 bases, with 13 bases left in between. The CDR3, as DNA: TGTGCCAGCAGTTTAGGGGCAGGCCGGGAAGAGACCCAGTACTTC. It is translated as CASSLGAGREETQYF.

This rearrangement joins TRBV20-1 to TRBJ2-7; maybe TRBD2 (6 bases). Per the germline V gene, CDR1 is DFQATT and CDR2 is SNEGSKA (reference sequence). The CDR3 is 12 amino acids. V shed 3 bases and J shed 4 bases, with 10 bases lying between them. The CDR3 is CSASPGAYEQYF. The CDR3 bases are TGCAGTGCTAGCCCGGGAGCGTACGAGCAGTACTTC.

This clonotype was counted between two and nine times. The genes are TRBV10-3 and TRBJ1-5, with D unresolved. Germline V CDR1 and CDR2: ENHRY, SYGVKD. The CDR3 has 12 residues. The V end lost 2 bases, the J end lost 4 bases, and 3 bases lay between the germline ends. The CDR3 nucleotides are TGTGCCATCAGTGAGGCAAATCAGCCCCAGCATTTT. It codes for CAISEANQPQHF.

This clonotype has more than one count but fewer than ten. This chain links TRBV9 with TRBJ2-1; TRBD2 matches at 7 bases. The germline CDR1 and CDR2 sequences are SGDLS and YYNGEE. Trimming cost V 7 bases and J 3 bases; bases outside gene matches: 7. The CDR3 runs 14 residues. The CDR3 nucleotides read TGTGCCAGCGGGGCCCTAGCGGTCTACAATGAGCAGTTCTTC. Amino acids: CASGALAVYNEQFF.

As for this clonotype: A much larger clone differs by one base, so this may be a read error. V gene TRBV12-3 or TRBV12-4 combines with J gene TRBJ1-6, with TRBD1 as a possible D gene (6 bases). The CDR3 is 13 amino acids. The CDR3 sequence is CVSTRQGHSPLHF. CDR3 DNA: TGTGTCAGCACCCGCCAGGGGCACTCACCCCTCCACTTT.

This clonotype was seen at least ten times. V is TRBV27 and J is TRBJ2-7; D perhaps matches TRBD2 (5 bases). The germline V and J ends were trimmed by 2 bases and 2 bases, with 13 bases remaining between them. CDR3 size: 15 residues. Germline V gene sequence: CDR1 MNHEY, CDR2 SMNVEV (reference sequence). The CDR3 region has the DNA TGTGCCAGCAGTTTAAGGGCGGGCCGCGCCTACGAGCAGTACTTC. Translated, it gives CASSLRAGRAYEQYF.

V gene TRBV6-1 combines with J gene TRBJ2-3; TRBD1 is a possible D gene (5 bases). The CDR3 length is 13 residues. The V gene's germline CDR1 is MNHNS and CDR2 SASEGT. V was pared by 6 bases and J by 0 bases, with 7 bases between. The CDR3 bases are TGTGCCAGCAGGACAGCTAGCACAGATACGCAGTATTTT. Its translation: CASRTASTDTQYF.

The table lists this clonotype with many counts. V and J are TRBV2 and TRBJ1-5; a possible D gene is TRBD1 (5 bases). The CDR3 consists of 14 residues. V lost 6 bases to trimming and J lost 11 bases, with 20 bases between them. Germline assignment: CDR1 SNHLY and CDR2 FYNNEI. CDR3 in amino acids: CASRGGTAVLAQHF. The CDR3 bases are TGTGCCAGCAGGGGGGGGACCGCAGTCTTGGCCCAGCATTTT.

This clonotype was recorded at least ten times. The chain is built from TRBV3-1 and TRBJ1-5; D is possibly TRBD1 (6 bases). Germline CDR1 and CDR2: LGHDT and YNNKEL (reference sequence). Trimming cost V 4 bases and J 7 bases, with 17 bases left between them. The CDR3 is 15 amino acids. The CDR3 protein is CASSPGWGAGQPQHF. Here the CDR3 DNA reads TGTGCCAGCAGCCCCGGATGGGGGGCAGGACAGCCCCAGCATTTT.

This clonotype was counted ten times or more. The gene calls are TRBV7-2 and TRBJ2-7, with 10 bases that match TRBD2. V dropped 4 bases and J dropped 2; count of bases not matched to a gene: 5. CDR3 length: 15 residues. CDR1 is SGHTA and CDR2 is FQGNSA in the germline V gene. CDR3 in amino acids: CASSSKREGTYEQYF. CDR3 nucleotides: TGTGCCAGCAGCTCCAAGCGGGAGGGAACCTACGAGCAGTACTTC. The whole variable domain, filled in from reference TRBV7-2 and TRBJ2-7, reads GAGVSQSPSNKVTEKGKDVELRCDPISGHTALYWYRQSLGQGLEFLIYFQGNSAPDKSGLPSDRFSAERTGGSVSTLTIQRTQQEDSAVYLCASSSKREGTYEQYFGPGTRLTVT.

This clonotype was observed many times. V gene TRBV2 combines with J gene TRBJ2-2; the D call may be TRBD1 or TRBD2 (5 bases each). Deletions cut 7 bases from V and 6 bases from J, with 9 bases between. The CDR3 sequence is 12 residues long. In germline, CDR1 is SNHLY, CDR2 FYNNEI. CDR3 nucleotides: TGTGCCAGCATGGGGGACGCCGGGGAGCTGTTTTTT. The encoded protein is CASMGDAGELFF.

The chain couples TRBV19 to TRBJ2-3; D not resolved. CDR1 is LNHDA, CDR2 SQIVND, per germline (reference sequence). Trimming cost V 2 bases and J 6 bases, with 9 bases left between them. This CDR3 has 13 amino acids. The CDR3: CASSIPGSDTQYF. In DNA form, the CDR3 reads TGTGCCAGTAGTATACCCGGGTCCGATACGCAGTATTTT.

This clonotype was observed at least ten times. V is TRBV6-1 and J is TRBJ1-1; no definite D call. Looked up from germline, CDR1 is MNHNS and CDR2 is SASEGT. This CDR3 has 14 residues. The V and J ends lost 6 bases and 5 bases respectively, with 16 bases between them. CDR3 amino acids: CASSYRRLTTEAFF. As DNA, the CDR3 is TGTGCCAGCAGCTATCGGCGGCTGACGACTGAAGCTTTCTTT.